These 23 T cell receptor beta chains were all obtained from the same sample, sequenced in a study of T cell responses to AZD1222 COVID-19 vaccine. Profiling relied on immunoSEQ multiplex PCR, and the TCRdb table lists in-frame clones only, not all of them. The sample holds approximately 150,000 clones; around 91% are singletons and the top ten take approximately 5%. Material: peripheral blood, obtained on day 0 of AZD1222 vaccination. These receptors originate from an adult in good health.

The V call is TRBV11-1, the J call TRBJ2-1, with D tentatively TRBD1 (6 bases). Trimming stripped 4 bases from V and 7 bases from J, with 11 bases between. Germline V gene sequence: CDR1 SGHAT, CDR2 FQDESV (reference sequence). CDR3 length: 13 amino acids. This CDR3 reads CASSSQGENEQFF. The CDR3 coding sequence is TGTGCCAGCAGCTCACAGGGTGAGAATGAGCAGTTCTTC.

This clone appeared a few times. The chain links TRBV28 to TRBJ2-2; 12 bases are a match to TRBD2. J gave up 6 bases and V 8 bases, and 7 bases lay outside the gene matches. The germline V gene encodes CDR1 MDHEN and CDR2 SYDVKM. The CDR3 covers 15 residues. CDR3 nucleotide sequence: TGTGCCAGCCGCCTAGCGGGAGGGCCCCCCGGGGAGCTGTTTTTT. Translated, it gives CASRLAGGPPGELFF.

This chain connects TRBV20-1 to TRBJ2-5; D ambiguous. Germline V gives CDR1 DFQATT, CDR2 SNEGSKA (reference sequence). There are 10 residues in the CDR3. V lost 8 bases, J lost 3 bases, and 7 bases lay in between. The CDR3 region has the DNA TGCAGTTCGCCAAAAGAGACCCAGTACTTC. Its protein product is CSSPKETQYF.

This chain links TRBV25-1 with TRBJ1-5, with D perhaps TRBD1 (5 bases). Germline assignment: CDR1 MGHDK and CDR2 SYGVNS. With 8 bases removed from V and 13 bases from J, the gap between germline ends came to 15 bases. CDR3 size: 11 residues. CDR3 amino acids: CASGTGAHQHF. The CDR3 coding sequence is TGTGCCAGCGGAACAGGAGCCCATCAGCATTTT.

The chain has TRBV28 and TRBJ1-2; the match to TRBD1 covers 9 bases. V was clipped by 2 bases and J by 4 bases; unmatched bases: 14. The CDR3 has 18 amino acids. Germline V gene data show CDR1 as MDHEN and CDR2 as SYDVKM. In nucleotides, the CDR3 is TGTGCCAGCAGTTTAGGGACAGGGAAGTTTGAAACCCTCTATGGCTACACCTTC. Translation gives CASSLGTGKFETLYGYTF.

Details on this clone: One end of the junction fails to match germline, which may point to a read error. The rearrangement joins TRBV12-3 or TRBV12-4 to TRBJ2-1; a weak D match, TRBD2 (5 bases). The CDR3 loop spans 11 amino acids. The CDR3 is CASSYELAVIF. Here the CDR3 DNA reads TGTGCCAGCAGTTACGAGCTAGCAGTAATCTTC.

The chain couples TRBV5-6 to TRBJ1-5; the D gene is possibly TRBD1 (5 bases). The CDR3 has 14 amino acids. Germline CDR1 and CDR2: SGHDT and YYEEEE. Trimming left V 0 bases short and J 7 bases short, with 11 bases between. The CDR3 region is CASSLGGGVQPQHF. CDR3 nucleotide sequence: TGTGCCAGCAGCTTGGGAGGAGGGGTCCAGCCCCAGCATTTT.

V is TRBV7-9 and J is TRBJ1-4; maybe TRBD1 (6 bases). Trimming cost V 1 base and J 8 bases, with 11 bases left between them. This CDR3 is 14 amino acids long. Germline loops: CDR1 SEHNR, CDR2 FQNEAQ (reference sequence). DNA for the CDR3: TGTGCCAGCAGCTTAGTGGGGGCAAAGGAAAAACTGTTTTTT. Translating it yields CASSLVGAKEKLFF.

This chain connects TRBV19 to TRBJ2-2; 9 bases fit TRBD1. This CDR3 has 16 residues. The J segment lost 1 base and the V segment lost 6 bases, leaving 6 bases of the junction unmatched. Per the germline V gene, CDR1 is LNHDA and CDR2 is SQIVND (reference sequence). CDR3 nucleotide sequence: TGTGCCAGTAGACAGGGGGCCTTCCTGAACACCGGGGAGCTGTTTTTT. Its protein product is CASRQGAFLNTGELFF.

The chain is built from TRBV18 and TRBJ2-3; D gene ambiguous. V was clipped by 1 base and J by 2 bases, with 7 bases between them. This CDR3 has 14 residues. CDR1 KGHSH and CDR2 LQKENI come from the germline V gene. DNA of the CDR3: TGTGCCAGCTCACCACAGATCGACACAGATACGCAGTATTTT. Its translation is CASSPQIDTDTQYF.

The V call is TRBV15, the J call TRBJ2-7; tentatively, D is TRBD1 (5 bases). CDR1 and CDR2 from the germline V gene are LNHNV and YYDKDF (reference sequence). The CDR3 is 12 amino acids. The germline V and J ends were trimmed by 6 bases and 4 bases, with 10 bases remaining between them. Here the CDR3 reads CATSSSGYEQYF. The CDR3 DNA reads TGTGCCACCAGTTCGTCAGGGTACGAGCAGTACTTC.

This clone was detected only once. The chain links TRBV28 to TRBJ1-1, with a weak D call TRBD1 (5 bases). The CDR3 loop spans 15 amino acids. From germline, CDR1 is MDHEN and CDR2 SYDVKM. Deletions cut 3 bases from V and 0 bases from J, with 11 bases between. The CDR3 nucleotides are TGTGCCAGCAGTTTGGGGGGTACAATGAACACTGAAGCTTTCTTT. Translating gives CASSLGGTMNTEAFF.

This clone was recorded once. V usage is TRBV28 and J usage is TRBJ2-3; D is possibly TRBD2 (5 bases). CDR1 MDHEN and CDR2 SYDVKM come from the germline V gene. The CDR3 length is 12 residues. V was shortened by 7 bases and J by 7 bases, with 12 bases between the two germline ends. The CDR3 DNA reads TGTGCCAGCACAGAGTCGGGAAATACGCAGTATTTT. The encoded protein is CASTESGNTQYF.

The chain recombines TRBV27 with TRBJ2-3; D perhaps matches TRBD1 (7 bases). The CDR3 has 14 residues. V was trimmed by 5 bases and J by 6 bases, leaving 15 bases between them. The V gene's germline CDR1 is MNHEY and CDR2 SMNVEV (reference sequence). The CDR3 region has the DNA TGTGCCAGCAGTCAGGGGGACTCCCGGGATACGCAGTATTTT. Its protein is CASSQGDSRDTQYF.

This clone appeared a single time. This chain connects TRBV6-5 to TRBJ1-5; D is uncertain. CDR3 length: 14 amino acids. Trimming removed 5 bases from V and 2 bases from J, with 10 bases in between. CDR1 is MNHEY and CDR2 is SVGAGI in the germline V gene. The CDR3 sequence: CASSPDEGNQPQHF. CDR3 bases: TGTGCCAGCAGTCCGGACGAAGGCAATCAGCCCCAGCATTTT.

As DNA, the CDR3 is TGTGCCAGCAGTAAAAGACAGGGGAATAATTCACCCCTCCACTTT. Translation: CASSKRQGNNSPLHF. This chain uses TRBV25-1 with TRBJ1-6; 8 bases line up with TRBD1. The CDR3 sequence is 15 residues long. Germline assignment: CDR1 MGHDK and CDR2 SYGVNS. Unmatched junction bases numbered 5, after V lost 5 bases and J lost 5 bases.

J is TRBJ1-6 and V is TRBV27; 12 nucleotides match TRBD1. CDR3 size: 17 residues. The germline gives CDR1 MNHEY, CDR2 SMNVEV (reference sequence). The V and J ends lost 0 bases and 9 bases, in that order; junction bases with no gene match: 6. CDR3 protein: CASSLSRDRGQASPLHF. The CDR3 region has the DNA TGTGCCAGCAGTTTATCGAGGGACAGGGGGCAAGCTTCACCCCTCCACTTT.

The chain uses TRBV9 and TRBJ1-6, with TRBD1 as a possible D gene (5 bases). Germline CDR1 and CDR2: SGDLS and YYNGEE. This CDR3 comprises 15 residues. The V gene lost 4 bases and the J gene lost 10 bases, with 18 bases spanning the gap. The CDR3 DNA follows: TGTGCCAGCAGCTCGGGACGGCGCGGGTGGTCACCCCTCCACTTT. Its protein is CASSSGRRGWSPLHF.

The chain's CDR3 is CASSLAGGSYTGELFF. The CDR3 region has the DNA TGCGCCAGCAGCTTGGCGGGGGGAAGCTACACCGGGGAGCTGTTTTTT. The rearrangement links TRBV5-1 to TRBJ2-2, with 7 bases aligning to TRBD2. J gave up 3 bases and V 0 bases, and 5 bases lay outside the gene matches. CDR1 is SGHRS, CDR2 YFSETQ, per germline. There are 16 residues in the CDR3.

Comment on this clone: The junction departs from germline at one end; a sequencing error may be responsible. V usage is TRBV19 and J usage is TRBJ1-4, with D unclear. The CDR3 is 14 amino acids. From germline, CDR1 is LNHDA and CDR2 SQIVND (reference sequence). The CDR3 reads CASSSDGRNEKLFF. DNA of the CDR3: TGTGCCAGTAGCTCCGACGGACGTAATGAAAAGCTGTTTTTT. The full variable domain, its missing parts supplied by reference TRBV19 and TRBJ1-4, is DGGITQSPKYLFRKEGQNVTLSCEQNLNHDAMYWYRQDPGQGLRLIYYSQIVNDFQKGDIAEGYSVSREKKESFPLTVTSAQKNPTAFYLCASSSDGRNEKLFFGSGTQLSVL.

This clone was recorded many times. This chain joins TRBV5-1 and TRBJ1-2; 11 bases align to TRBD1. Per the germline V gene, CDR1 is SGHRS and CDR2 is YFSETQ. This CDR3 is 13 amino acids long. J lost 6 bases, V lost 4 bases, and 2 bases had no gene match. The CDR3 protein is CASSGTGGNGYTF. The CDR3 nucleotides are TGCGCCAGCAGCGGGACAGGGGGGAATGGCTACACCTTC. The full variable domain, rest sourced from reference TRBV5-1 and TRBJ1-2, is KAGVTQTPRYLIKTRGQQVTLSCSPISGHRSVSWYQQTPGQGLQFLFEYFSETQRNKGNFPGRFSGRQFSNSRSEMNVSTLELGDSALYLCASSGTGGNGYTFGSGTRLTVV.

On this clone itself: This CDR3 is also generated by other DNA sequences in the sample. The chain links TRBV11-2 to TRBJ2-1; D call uncertain. Trimming left V 1 base short and J 5 bases short, with 6 bases between. The CDR3 loop spans 13 amino acids. Germline CDR1 reads SGHAT; CDR2 reads FQNNGV. The CDR3 sequence is CASSLGQNNEQFF. As DNA, the CDR3 is TGTGCCAGCAGCTTAGGGCAGAACAATGAGCAGTTCTTC.

The rearrangement uses TRBV25-1 and TRBJ2-5; D is uncertain. This CDR3 spans 15 amino acids. Trimming removed 1 base at V and 1 base at J, with 10 bases between. CDR1 and CDR2 (germline): MGHDK, SYGVNS. This CDR3 reads CASSEFVTPQETQYF. The DNA for the CDR3 is TGTGCCAGCAGTGAATTCGTGACACCCCAAGAGACCCAGTACTTC. The whole variable domain, filled in from reference TRBV25-1 and TRBJ2-5, reads EADIYQTPRYLVIGTGKKITLECSQTMGHDKMYWYQQDPGMELHLIHYSYGVNSTEKGDLSSESTVSRIRTEHFPLTLESARPSHTSQYLCASSEFVTPQETQYFGPGTRLLVL.